These T cell receptor beta chains were read from a single sample in a study of blood T cell repertoires in COVID-19. Sequencing used immunoSEQ multiplex PCR; TCRdb keeps in-frame clones, though not all of them. The sample records tens of thousands of clones, roughly 83% being singletons. Sequenced: peripheral blood. The receptor set was obtained from a human donor with acute or convalescent COVID-19. The donor label of this sample is uncertain. The CDR3 runs from the conserved cysteine through the conserved F or W. D genes are given only for firm matches. Clone size is shown for a subset of rows, as once, few, many or a class of expanded clone.

j_call: TRBJ1-2
clone_size: NA
v_call: TRBV29-1
d_call: NA
cdr3_nt: TGCAGCGTTCCGGGAGAGGACTACACCTTC
cdr3_aa: CSVPGEDYTF

j_call: TRBJ2-3
clone_size: NA
v_call: TRBV9
d_call: TRBD2
cdr3_nt: TGTGCCAGCAGCGTAGCTCCTCCGATGACTAGCGGGAGGACAGATACGCAGTATTTT
cdr3_aa: CASSVAPPMTSGRTDTQYF

j_call: TRBJ1-2
clone_size: once
v_call: TRBV6-1
d_call: NA
cdr3_nt: TGTGCCAGCAGTGAGCTAGACAGCTATGGCTACACCTTC
cdr3_aa: CASSELDSYGYTF

j_call: TRBJ2-5
clone_size: NA
v_call: TRBV7-9
d_call: TRBD2
cdr3_nt: TGTGCCAGCAGCCCGACTAGCCGGGAGACCCAGTACTTC
cdr3_aa: CASSPTSRETQYF

j_call: TRBJ2-3
clone_size: NA
v_call: TRBV19
d_call: TRBD1
cdr3_nt: TGTGCCTCTACATCCGGGACAGGGGCAGATACGCAGTATTTT
cdr3_aa: CASTSGTGADTQYF

j_call: TRBJ1-4
clone_size: NA
v_call: TRBV9
d_call: TRBD1
cdr3_nt: TGTGCCAGCAGCGTAGCAGGTCAGGGGGGTGAAAAACTGTTTTTT
cdr3_aa: CASSVAGQGGEKLFF

j_call: TRBJ2-1
clone_size: NA
v_call: TRBV11-3
d_call: TRBD1
cdr3_nt: TGTGCCAGCGGCCGCTCAGGGGGCCCCGGTGAGCAGTTCTTC
cdr3_aa: CASGRSGGPGEQFF

j_call: TRBJ1-1
clone_size: NA
v_call: TRBV12-5
d_call: TRBD1
cdr3_nt: TGTGCTAGTGGTTTGGTACAGGGGATGGTAGTAAACACTGAAGCTTTCTTT
cdr3_aa: CASGLVQGMVVNTEAFF

j_call: TRBJ2-7
clone_size: NA
v_call: TRBV6-5
d_call: TRBD1
cdr3_nt: TGTGCCAGCAGTTACTCGACCACAGGGGTACCCTACGAGCAGTACTTC
cdr3_aa: CASSYSTTGVPYEQYF

j_call: TRBJ1-2
clone_size: NA
v_call: TRBV5-4
d_call: NA
cdr3_nt: TGTGCCAGCAGCGCGGGACCCGATTCCCACTATGGCTACACCTTC
cdr3_aa: CASSAGPDSHYGYTF

j_call: TRBJ2-7
clone_size: NA
v_call: TRBV27
d_call: NA
cdr3_nt: TGTGCCAGCAGTCCTAGCTGGGATGAGCAGTACTTC
cdr3_aa: CASSPSWDEQYF

j_call: TRBJ1-2
clone_size: once
v_call: TRBV2
d_call: NA
cdr3_nt: TGTGCCAGCAGTGAACGGCGTCGGAGGAACTATGGCTACACCTTC
cdr3_aa: CASSERRRRNYGYTF

j_call: TRBJ2-7
clone_size: once
v_call: TRBV5-6
d_call: NA
cdr3_nt: TGTGCCAGCAGCTTGGCGGGAGATCACGAGCAGTACTTC
cdr3_aa: CASSLAGDHEQYF

j_call: TRBJ2-2
clone_size: NA
v_call: TRBV4-3
d_call: TRBD2
cdr3_nt: TGCGCCAGCAGCCAAGATCTACTAGCGGGGGGCCTAGCCGGGGAGCTGTTTTTT
cdr3_aa: CASSQDLLAGGLAGELFF

j_call: TRBJ1-1
clone_size: NA
v_call: TRBV10-3
d_call: TRBD1
cdr3_nt: TGTGCCATCACCCGGACAGGGGGGGAGAGGGAAGCTTTCTTT
cdr3_aa: CAITRTGGEREAFF

j_call: TRBJ1-1
clone_size: NA
v_call: TRBV29-1
d_call: NA
cdr3_nt: TGCAGCGTTGAATCAAGCGACAGCTACACTGAAGCTTTCTTT
cdr3_aa: CSVESSDSYTEAFF

j_call: TRBJ1-2
clone_size: NA
v_call: TRBV7-2
d_call: NA
cdr3_nt: TGTGCCAGCAGCGCCCGAGACGGGATCTATGGCTACACCTTC
cdr3_aa: CASSARDGIYGYTF

j_call: TRBJ2-7
clone_size: NA
v_call: TRBV7-2
d_call: TRBD2
cdr3_nt: TGTGCCAGCAGCCGTGCACGACTAGCGGGAGCCTATCAGTACGAGCAGTACTTC
cdr3_aa: CASSRARLAGAYQYEQYF

j_call: TRBJ1-1
clone_size: few
v_call: TRBV7-8
d_call: NA
cdr3_nt: TGTGCCAGCAGCTCCTCGTTAGGGACAACGAACACTGAAGCTTTCTTT
cdr3_aa: CASSSSLGTTNTEAFF

j_call: TRBJ2-7
clone_size: few
v_call: TRBV18
d_call: NA
cdr3_nt: TGTGCCAGCTCACTGAAAACGACAGGCGGTGACGACGAGCAGTACTTC
cdr3_aa: CASSLKTTGGDDEQYF

j_call: TRBJ1-1
clone_size: NA
v_call: TRBV6-5
d_call: NA
cdr3_nt: TGTGCCACCCGAGAGAACACTGAAGCTTTCTTT
cdr3_aa: CATRENTEAFF

j_call: TRBJ1-1
clone_size: NA
v_call: TRBV5-1
d_call: TRBD1
cdr3_nt: TGCGCCAGCAGCGGAAATAGGGGACAGCCTTTGAACACTGAAGCTTTCTTT
cdr3_aa: CASSGNRGQPLNTEAFF

j_call: TRBJ2-2
clone_size: NA
v_call: TRBV6-6
d_call: NA
cdr3_nt: TGTGCCAGCACACCTAGCACCGGGGAGCTGTTTTTT
cdr3_aa: CASTPSTGELFF

j_call: TRBJ1-2
clone_size: NA
v_call: TRBV7-9
d_call: NA
cdr3_nt: TGTGCCAGCAGCCATACCTTGGGGGGGGATGGCTACACCTTC
cdr3_aa: CASSHTLGGDGYTF

j_call: TRBJ2-3
clone_size: NA
v_call: TRBV9
d_call: TRBD1
cdr3_nt: TGTGCCAGCAGCGTACGGGGGAGGGACAGGGGGCGTGATACGCAGTATTTT
cdr3_aa: CASSVRGRDRGRDTQYF

j_call: TRBJ2-4
clone_size: NA
v_call: TRBV27
d_call: TRBD2
cdr3_nt: TGTGCCAGCAGTTTATCGCAGCGGGAGGGCCATCGTAACATTCAGTACTTC
cdr3_aa: CASSLSQREGHRNIQYF

j_call: TRBJ1-1
clone_size: NA
v_call: TRBV12-3/TRBV12-4
d_call: NA
cdr3_nt: TGTGCCAGCAGTTTACGGTCTGAAGCTTTCTTT
cdr3_aa: CASSLRSEAFF

j_call: TRBJ1-1
clone_size: NA
v_call: TRBV11-3
d_call: TRBD1
cdr3_nt: TGTGCCAGCAGCTTGCAGGGGGTGAACACTGAAGCTTTCTTT
cdr3_aa: CASSLQGVNTEAFF

j_call: TRBJ2-5
clone_size: NA
v_call: TRBV25-1
d_call: NA
cdr3_nt: TGTGCCAGCAGTGCCTCTCACTCGTACCAAGAGACCCAGTACTTC
cdr3_aa: CASSASHSYQETQYF

j_call: TRBJ1-3
clone_size: once
v_call: TRBV27
d_call: TRBD1
cdr3_nt: TGTGCCAGCAGTTTATCAGGGACAGCCGGAAACACCATATATTTT
cdr3_aa: CASSLSGTAGNTIYF

j_call: TRBJ1-5
clone_size: NA
v_call: TRBV11-2
d_call: NA
cdr3_nt: TGTGCCAGCAGCTTAGGGGGGGTTCCCGATCAGCCCCAGCATTTT
cdr3_aa: CASSLGGVPDQPQHF

j_call: TRBJ2-5
clone_size: NA
v_call: TRBV5-1
d_call: TRBD2
cdr3_nt: TGCGCCAGCAGCTTGGCGAGCGGGGGTACGGAAGAGACCCAGTACTTC
cdr3_aa: CASSLASGGTEETQYF

j_call: TRBJ2-3
clone_size: NA
v_call: TRBV4-2
d_call: TRBD2
cdr3_nt: TGTGCCAGCAGCCAAGGACTAGCGGGGAGCACAGATACGCAGTATTTT
cdr3_aa: CASSQGLAGSTDTQYF

j_call: TRBJ2-7
clone_size: few
v_call: TRBV6-5
d_call: NA
cdr3_nt: TGTGCCAGCAGCGTAACTAGTTTCCTCCGGGAGGAGCAGTACTTC
cdr3_aa: CASSVTSFLREEQYF

j_call: TRBJ1-1
clone_size: NA
v_call: TRBV6-4
d_call: TRBD1
cdr3_nt: TGTGCCAGCAGCCGGGACAGAAACACTGAAGCTTTCTTT
cdr3_aa: CASSRDRNTEAFF

j_call: TRBJ1-5
clone_size: NA
v_call: TRBV5-1
d_call: NA
cdr3_nt: TGCGCCAGCAGCGTCGAACAGGGTAATCAGCCCCAGCATTTT
cdr3_aa: CASSVEQGNQPQHF

j_call: TRBJ2-1
clone_size: NA
v_call: TRBV7-3
d_call: NA
cdr3_nt: TGTGCCAGCAGCTTAACGGTAGCAGTACCCTACAATGAGCAGTTCTTC
cdr3_aa: CASSLTVAVPYNEQFF

j_call: TRBJ1-1
clone_size: NA
v_call: TRBV5-6
d_call: NA
cdr3_nt: TGTGCCAGCAGCTTGTTTACGGGGACTGAAGCTTTCTTT
cdr3_aa: CASSLFTGTEAFF

j_call: TRBJ2-2
clone_size: NA
v_call: TRBV11-3
d_call: NA
cdr3_nt: TGTGCCAGCAGCTTAGGCCTTGTAGCGAGCGGGGAGCTGTTTTTT
cdr3_aa: CASSLGLVASGELFF

j_call: TRBJ2-3
clone_size: NA
v_call: TRBV5-1
d_call: TRBD2
cdr3_nt: TGCGCCAGCAGTCCCGGACTAGCGGGAGCCACAGATACGCAGTATTTT
cdr3_aa: CASSPGLAGATDTQYF

j_call: TRBJ1-1
clone_size: NA
v_call: TRBV6-5
d_call: TRBD1
cdr3_nt: TGTGCCAGCACCATTATAACAGGGGGCGAAACTGAAGCTTTCTTT
cdr3_aa: CASTIITGGETEAFF

j_call: TRBJ2-2
clone_size: NA
v_call: TRBV6-5
d_call: NA
cdr3_nt: TGTGCCACCCGGGACATTGACACCGGGGAGCTGTTTTTT
cdr3_aa: CATRDIDTGELFF

j_call: TRBJ1-2
clone_size: NA
v_call: TRBV28
d_call: NA
cdr3_nt: TGTGCCAGCAGTTTAGTGCAGGGGAACTATGGCTACACCTTC
cdr3_aa: CASSLVQGNYGYTF

j_call: TRBJ2-7
clone_size: NA
v_call: TRBV3-1/TRBV3-2
d_call: TRBD2
cdr3_nt: TGTGCCAGCAGCCATATTCAGCGGGAGTTCAACGAGCAGTACTTC
cdr3_aa: CASSHIQREFNEQYF

j_call: TRBJ1-1
clone_size: NA
v_call: TRBV6-5
d_call: NA
cdr3_nt: TGTGCCAGCAGTTACTCGGCAAGGGGGAACACTGAAGCTTTCTTT
cdr3_aa: CASSYSARGNTEAFF

j_call: TRBJ2-5
clone_size: few
v_call: TRBV9
d_call: TRBD2
cdr3_nt: TGTGCCAGCAGCCTAGAGGGGACTAGGCAAGAGACCCAGTACTTC
cdr3_aa: CASSLEGTRQETQYF

j_call: TRBJ2-3
clone_size: NA
v_call: TRBV28
d_call: NA
cdr3_nt: TGTGCCAGCAGTCCAGACACTTACACAGATACGCAGTATTTT
cdr3_aa: CASSPDTYTDTQYF

j_call: TRBJ1-1
clone_size: medium-sized
v_call: TRBV4-3
d_call: NA
cdr3_nt: TGCGCCAGCAAGACGTCCGGTTTCGGAGCGGGGAACACTGAAGCTTTCTTT
cdr3_aa: CASKTSGFGAGNTEAFF

j_call: TRBJ1-2
clone_size: NA
v_call: TRBV12-3/TRBV12-4
d_call: NA
cdr3_nt: TGTGCCAGCAGTTTAGTGGCGGTGAATGGCTACACCTTC
cdr3_aa: CASSLVAVNGYTF

j_call: TRBJ1-6
clone_size: NA
v_call: TRBV7-3
d_call: TRBD1
cdr3_nt: TGTGCCAGCAGCCTACAGGGGGCCAGTTCACCCCTCCACTTT
cdr3_aa: CASSLQGASSPLHF

j_call: TRBJ1-2
clone_size: once
v_call: TRBV7-9
d_call: NA
cdr3_nt: TGTGCCAGCAGCCCGTCCGGGACACATGGCTACACCTTC
cdr3_aa: CASSPSGTHGYTF

j_call: TRBJ1-5
clone_size: NA
v_call: TRBV2
d_call: NA
cdr3_nt: TGTGCCAGCAGTGAAAGTGAGGGTCAGCCCCAGCATTTT
cdr3_aa: CASSESEGQPQHF

j_call: TRBJ1-3
clone_size: few
v_call: TRBV19
d_call: NA
cdr3_nt: TGTGCCAGTAATTCCCAGGCCGTCTCTGGAAACACCATATATTTT
cdr3_aa: CASNSQAVSGNTIYF

j_call: TRBJ2-2
clone_size: NA
v_call: TRBV11-2
d_call: TRBD2
cdr3_nt: TGTGCCAGCAGCCCACTCCTAGCGGGGGGGCCGGGCACCGGGGAGCTGTTTTTT
cdr3_aa: CASSPLLAGGPGTGELFF

j_call: TRBJ1-3
clone_size: NA
v_call: TRBV3-1/TRBV3-2
d_call: NA
cdr3_nt: TGTGCCAGCAGCCAAGGGACTGCTCACTCTGGAAACACCATATATTTT
cdr3_aa: CASSQGTAHSGNTIYF